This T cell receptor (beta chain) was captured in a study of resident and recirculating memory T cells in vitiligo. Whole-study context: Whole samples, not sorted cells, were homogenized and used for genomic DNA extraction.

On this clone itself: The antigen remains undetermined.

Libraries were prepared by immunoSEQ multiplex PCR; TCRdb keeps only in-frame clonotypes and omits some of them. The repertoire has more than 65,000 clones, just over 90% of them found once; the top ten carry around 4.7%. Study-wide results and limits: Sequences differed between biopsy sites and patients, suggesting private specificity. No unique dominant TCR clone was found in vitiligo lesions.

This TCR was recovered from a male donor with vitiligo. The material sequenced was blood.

The CDR3, as DNA: TGTGCCAGCAGCTTAGCAGCGCGGGCGGGGGGGCAAAATGAGCAGTTCTTC. As protein: CASSLAARAGGQNEQFF. The chain employs TRBV7-2 and TRBJ2-1, with TRBD2 matching over 9 bases. Losses at the gene ends were 0 bases for V and 7 bases for J; bases not matched to a gene: 10. CDR3 length equals 17 residues. CDR1 is SGHTA, CDR2 FQGNSA, per germline.